This entry is about one T cell receptor beta chain. Antigen: not known. The CDR3 spans 14 residues. Germline CDR1 and CDR2: SGHRS and YFSETQ. With V trimmed by 3 bases and J by 6 bases, 6 bases remained unmatched. These data belong to a study of cytomegalovirus exposure and HLA in healthy donors. The wider study: The Caucasian-associated ancestry cluster contained approximately 81% of the 398 genotyped donors. General study points: The study found most TCR sequences rare, yet found some public TCRs in many donors. Presence/absence analyses assumed roughly uniform sequencing depth across donors. Later, an analysis found that common viral pathogens appeared to be linked with several of the most significant clusters.

PCR involved 60 Vbeta and 13 Jbeta primers. This table comes from immunoSEQ multiplex PCR, and its TCRdb copy is limited to in-frame clones, with some not included. This sample has about 190,000 clones; roughly 76% occur once, and the top ten carry approximately 2%. The chain carries TRBV5-1 and TRBJ1-5; 7 positions agree with TRBD1. Sequences were obtained from PBMCs. The TCR originated in a woman aged 25 to 45 in good health and CMV-seropositive. CDR3 nucleotide sequence: TGCGCCAGCAGCTCCCAGGGGGGCGTTCAGCCCCAGCATTTT. Its protein is CASSSQGGVQPQHF.